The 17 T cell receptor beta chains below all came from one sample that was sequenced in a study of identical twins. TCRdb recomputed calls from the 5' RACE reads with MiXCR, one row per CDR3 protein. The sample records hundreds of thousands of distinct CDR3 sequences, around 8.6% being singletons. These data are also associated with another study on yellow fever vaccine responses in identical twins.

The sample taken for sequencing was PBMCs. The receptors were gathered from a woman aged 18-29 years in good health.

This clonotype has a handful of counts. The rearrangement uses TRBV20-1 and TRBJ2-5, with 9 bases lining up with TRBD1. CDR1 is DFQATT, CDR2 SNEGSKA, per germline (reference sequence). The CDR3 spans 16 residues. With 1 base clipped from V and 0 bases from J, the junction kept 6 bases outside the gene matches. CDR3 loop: CSARVWDRADQETQYF. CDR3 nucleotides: TGCAGTGCTAGAGTGTGGGACAGGGCCGACCAAGAGACCCAGTACTTC.

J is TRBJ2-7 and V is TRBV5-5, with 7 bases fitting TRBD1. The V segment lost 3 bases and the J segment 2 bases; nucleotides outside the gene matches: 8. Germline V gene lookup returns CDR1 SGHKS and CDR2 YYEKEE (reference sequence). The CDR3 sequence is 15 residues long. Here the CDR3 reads CASSSDTGDAYEQYF. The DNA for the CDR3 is TGTGCCAGCAGCTCCGACACAGGGGATGCCTACGAGCAGTACTTC.

The CDR3 reads CASSEPTQETQYF. The CDR3 DNA follows: TGTGCCAGCTCAGAACCCACTCAAGAGACCCAGTACTTC. This chain connects TRBV18 to TRBJ2-5; D not resolved. There are 13 residues in the CDR3. Germline loops: CDR1 KGHSH, CDR2 LQKENI. The V gene lost 5 bases and the J gene lost 2 bases, with 9 bases spanning the gap. Looking up the rest from reference TRBV18 and TRBJ2-5 gives the full variable domain: NAGVMQNPRHLVRRRGQEARLRCSPMKGHSHVYWYRQLPEEGLKFMVYLQKENIIDESGMPKERFSAEFPKEGPSILRIQQVVRGDSAAYFCASSEPTQETQYFGPGTRLLVL.

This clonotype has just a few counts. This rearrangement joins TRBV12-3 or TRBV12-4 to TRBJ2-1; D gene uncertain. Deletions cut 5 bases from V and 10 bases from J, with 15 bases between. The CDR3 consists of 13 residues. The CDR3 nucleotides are TGTGCCAGCAGTCCAAGAATCTTAGGAGAGCAGTTCTTC. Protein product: CASSPRILGEQFF.

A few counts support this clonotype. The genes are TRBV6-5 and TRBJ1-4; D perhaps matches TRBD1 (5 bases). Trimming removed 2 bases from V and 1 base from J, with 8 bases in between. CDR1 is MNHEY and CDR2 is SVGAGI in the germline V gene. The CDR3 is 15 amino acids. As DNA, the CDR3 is TGTGCCAGCAGTTACAGGGGTGTAACTAATGAAAAACTGTTTTTT. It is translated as CASSYRGVTNEKLFF.

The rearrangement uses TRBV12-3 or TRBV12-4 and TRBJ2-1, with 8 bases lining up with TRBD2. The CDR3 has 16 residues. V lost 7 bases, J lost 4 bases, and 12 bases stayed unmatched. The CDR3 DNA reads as TGTGCCAGCACTACGACACGGGGGGGTCAGTACAATGAGCAGTTCTTC. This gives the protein CASTTTRGGQYNEQFF.

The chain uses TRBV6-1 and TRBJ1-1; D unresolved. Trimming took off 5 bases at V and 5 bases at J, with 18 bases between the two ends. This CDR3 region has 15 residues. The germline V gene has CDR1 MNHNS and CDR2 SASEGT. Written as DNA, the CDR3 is TGTGCCAGCAGTCCTGTATCGGTCGTCAATACTGAAGCTTTCTTT. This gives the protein CASSPVSVVNTEAFF.

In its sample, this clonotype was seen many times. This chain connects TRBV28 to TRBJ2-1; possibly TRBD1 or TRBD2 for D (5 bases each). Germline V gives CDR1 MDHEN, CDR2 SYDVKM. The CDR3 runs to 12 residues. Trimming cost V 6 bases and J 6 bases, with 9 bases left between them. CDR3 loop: CASRGTPNEQFF. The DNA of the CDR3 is TGTGCCAGCAGGGGGACCCCCAATGAGCAGTTCTTC.

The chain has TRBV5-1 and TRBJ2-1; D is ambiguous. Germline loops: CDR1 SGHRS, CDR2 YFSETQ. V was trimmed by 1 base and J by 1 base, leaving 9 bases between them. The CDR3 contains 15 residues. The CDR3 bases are TGCGCCAGCAGCTTGCTGACGGCTTCCTACAATGAGCAGTTCTTC. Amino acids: CASSLLTASYNEQFF.

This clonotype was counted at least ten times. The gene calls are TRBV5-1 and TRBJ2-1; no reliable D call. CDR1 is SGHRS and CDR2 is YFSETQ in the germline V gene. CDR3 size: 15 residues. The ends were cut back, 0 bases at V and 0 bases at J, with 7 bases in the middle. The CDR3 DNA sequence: TGCGCCAGCAGCTTGGCCAGCGTCTCCTACAATGAGCAGTTCTTC. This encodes CASSLASVSYNEQFF.

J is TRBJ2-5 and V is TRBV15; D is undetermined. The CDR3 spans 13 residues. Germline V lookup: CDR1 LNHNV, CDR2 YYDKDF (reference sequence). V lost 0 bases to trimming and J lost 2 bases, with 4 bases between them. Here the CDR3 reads CATSRDQQETQYF. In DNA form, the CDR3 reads TGTGCCACCAGCAGAGATCAACAAGAGACCCAGTACTTC.

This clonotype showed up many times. CDR3 protein: CASSLRPMNTGELFF. The CDR3 DNA reads TGTGCCAGCAGCTTGAGGCCGATGAACACCGGGGAGCTGTTTTTT. The V call is TRBV5-5, the J call TRBJ2-2; the D is unclear. Germline V CDR1 and CDR2: SGHKS, YYEKEE (reference sequence). The V end lost 1 base, the J end lost 1 base, and 8 bases lay between the germline ends. The CDR3 runs 15 residues.

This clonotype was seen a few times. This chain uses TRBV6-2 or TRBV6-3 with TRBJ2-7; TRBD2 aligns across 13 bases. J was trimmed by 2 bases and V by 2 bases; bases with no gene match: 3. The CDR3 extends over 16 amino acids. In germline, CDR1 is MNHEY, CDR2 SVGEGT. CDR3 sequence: CASSYPGLAGAYEQYF. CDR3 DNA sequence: TGTGCCAGCAGTTACCCAGGACTAGCGGGAGCCTACGAGCAGTACTTC.

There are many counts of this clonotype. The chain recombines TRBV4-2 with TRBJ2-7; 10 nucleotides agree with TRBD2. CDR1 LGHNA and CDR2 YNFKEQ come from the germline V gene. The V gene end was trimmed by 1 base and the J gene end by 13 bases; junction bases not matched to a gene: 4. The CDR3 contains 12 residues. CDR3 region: CASSQASGRLYF. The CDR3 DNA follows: TGTGCCAGCAGCCAAGCTAGCGGGAGATTATACTTC.

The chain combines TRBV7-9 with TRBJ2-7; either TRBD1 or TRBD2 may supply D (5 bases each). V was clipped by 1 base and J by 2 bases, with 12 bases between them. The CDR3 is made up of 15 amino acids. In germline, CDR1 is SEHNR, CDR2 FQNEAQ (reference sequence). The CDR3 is CASSLVGTETYEQYF. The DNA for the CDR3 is TGTGCCAGCAGCTTAGTTGGGACGGAGACCTACGAGCAGTACTTC.

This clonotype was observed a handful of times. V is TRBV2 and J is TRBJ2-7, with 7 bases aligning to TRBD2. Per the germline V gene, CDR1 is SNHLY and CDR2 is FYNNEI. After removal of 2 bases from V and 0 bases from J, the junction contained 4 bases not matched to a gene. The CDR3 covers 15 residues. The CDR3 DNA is TGTGCCAGCAGTGAACTGAGGACTAGCTCCTACGAGCAGTACTTC. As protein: CASSELRTSSYEQYF.

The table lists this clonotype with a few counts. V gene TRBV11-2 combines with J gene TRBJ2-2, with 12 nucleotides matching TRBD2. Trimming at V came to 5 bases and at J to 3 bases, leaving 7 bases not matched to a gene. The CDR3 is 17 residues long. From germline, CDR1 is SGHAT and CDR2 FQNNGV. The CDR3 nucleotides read TGTGCCAGCAGCCCCCGACTAGCGGGAGAAGACACCGGGGAGCTGTTTTTT. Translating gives CASSPRLAGEDTGELFF.